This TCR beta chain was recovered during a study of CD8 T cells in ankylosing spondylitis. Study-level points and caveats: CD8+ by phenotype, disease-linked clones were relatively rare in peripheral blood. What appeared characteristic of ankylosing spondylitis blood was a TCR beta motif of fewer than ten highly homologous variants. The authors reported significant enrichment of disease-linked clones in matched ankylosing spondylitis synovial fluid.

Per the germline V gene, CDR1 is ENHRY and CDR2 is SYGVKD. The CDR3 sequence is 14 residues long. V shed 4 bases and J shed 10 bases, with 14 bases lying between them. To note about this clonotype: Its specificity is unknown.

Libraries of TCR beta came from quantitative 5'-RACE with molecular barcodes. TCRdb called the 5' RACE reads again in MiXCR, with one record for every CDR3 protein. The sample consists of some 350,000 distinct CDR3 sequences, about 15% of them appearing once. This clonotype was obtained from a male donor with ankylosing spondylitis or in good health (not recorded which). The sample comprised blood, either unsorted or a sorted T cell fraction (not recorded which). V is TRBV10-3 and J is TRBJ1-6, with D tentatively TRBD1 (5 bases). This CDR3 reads CAISAGPVDSPLHF. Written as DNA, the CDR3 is TGTGCCATCAGTGCGGGGCCCGTGGACTCACCCCTCCACTTT.